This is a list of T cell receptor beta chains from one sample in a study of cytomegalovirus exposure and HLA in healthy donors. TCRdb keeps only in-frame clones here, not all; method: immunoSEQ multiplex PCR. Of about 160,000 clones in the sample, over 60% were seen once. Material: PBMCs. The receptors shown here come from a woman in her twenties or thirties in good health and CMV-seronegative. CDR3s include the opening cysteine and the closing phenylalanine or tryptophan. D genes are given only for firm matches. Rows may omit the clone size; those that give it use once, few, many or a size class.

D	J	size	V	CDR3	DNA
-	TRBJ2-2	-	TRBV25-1	CASSELRVGEAGELFF	TGTGCCAGCAGTGAATTGAGGGTGGGAGAGGCCGGGGAGCTGTTTTTT
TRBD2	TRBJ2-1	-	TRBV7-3	CASSYSGGASYNEQFF	TGTGCCAGCAGTTATAGCGGGGGGGCATCCTACAATGAGCAGTTCTTC
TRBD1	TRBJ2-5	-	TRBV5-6	CASSSPQQGAKETQYF	TGTGCCAGCAGCTCCCCCCAACAGGGGGCTAAAGAGACCCAGTACTTC
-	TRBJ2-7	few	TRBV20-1	CVSSDSYEQYF	TGCGTTTCTAGCGACTCCTACGAGCAGTACTTC
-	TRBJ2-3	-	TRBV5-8	CASSWARADTDTQYF	TGTGCCAGCAGCTGGGCGCGGGCAGACACAGATACGCAGTATTTT
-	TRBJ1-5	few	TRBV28	CASSSPPGRYQPQHF	TGTGCCAGCAGTTCCCCCCCAGGGCGGTATCAGCCCCAGCATTTT
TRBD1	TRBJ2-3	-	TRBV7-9	CASSGQDTDTQYF	TGTGCCAGCTCGGGACAGGACACAGATACGCAGTATTTT
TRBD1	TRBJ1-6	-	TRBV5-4	CASSPTPGQEINSPLHF	TGTGCCAGCAGCCCAACACCGGGACAGGAAATTAATTCACCCCTCCACTTT
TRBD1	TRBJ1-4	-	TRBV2	CASSGRTGGNEKLFF	TGTGCCAGCAGTGGGAGGACAGGCGGTAATGAAAAACTGTTTTTT
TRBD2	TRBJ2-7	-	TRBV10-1	CASSEFPSGSFYEQYF	TGCGCCAGCAGTGAGTTTCCGAGCGGGAGCTTCTACGAGCAGTACTTC
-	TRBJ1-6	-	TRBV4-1	CASSQESRSSYNSPLHF	TGCGCCAGCAGCCAAGAGTCCAGAAGCTCCTATAATTCACCCCTCCACTTT
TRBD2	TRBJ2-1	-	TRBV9	CASSPWSGRNPEQFF	TGTGCCAGCAGCCCCTGGAGCGGGAGAAATCCTGAGCAGTTCTTC
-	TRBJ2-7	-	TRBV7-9	CASSFMLSDGALEQYF	TGTGCCAGCAGCTTTATGTTGTCGGATGGGGCCCTCGAGCAGTACTTC
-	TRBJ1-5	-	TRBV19	CASSSSWQPQHF	TGTGCCAGTAGTAGTAGCTGGCAGCCCCAGCATTTT
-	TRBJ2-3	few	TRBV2	CASSAGTDTQYF	TGTGCCAGCAGTGCAGGAACAGATACGCAGTATTTT
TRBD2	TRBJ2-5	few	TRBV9	CASSPERGETQYF	TGTGCCAGCAGCCCCGAGCGGGGGGAGACCCAGTACTTC
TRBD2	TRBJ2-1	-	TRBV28	CASRTPRSGSDEQFF	TGTGCCAGCAGAACTCCGAGGAGCGGGAGCGATGAGCAGTTCTTC
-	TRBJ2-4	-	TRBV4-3	CASSQATPEAGNIQYF	TGCGCCAGCAGCCAAGCGACCCCGGAGGCGGGGAACATTCAGTACTTC
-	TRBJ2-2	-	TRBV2	CASSVRVAGELFF	TGTGCCAGCAGTGTCAGGGTAGCCGGGGAGCTGTTTTTT
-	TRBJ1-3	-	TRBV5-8	CASSRGSRGAGNTIYF	TGTGCCAGCAGCCGGGGGAGTAGAGGGGCTGGAAACACCATATATTTT
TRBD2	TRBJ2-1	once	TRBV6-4	CASSDWTSDHNEQFF	TGTGCCAGCAGTGACTGGACTAGCGATCACAATGAGCAGTTCTTC
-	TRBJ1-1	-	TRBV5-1	CASSPIQGNTEAFF	TGCGCCAGCAGCCCTATTCAGGGGAACACTGAAGCTTTCTTT
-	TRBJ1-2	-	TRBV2	CASSSGYGYTF	TGTGCCAGCAGTTCGGGCTATGGCTACACCTTC
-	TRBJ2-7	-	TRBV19	CASSISSRDKLYEQYF	TGTGCCAGTAGTATATCCTCCCGGGACAAGCTCTACGAGCAGTACTTC
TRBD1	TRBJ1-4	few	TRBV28	CASAPGQGMNEKLFF	TGTGCCAGCGCGCCGGGACAGGGCATGAATGAAAAACTGTTTTTT